The rows below give T cell receptor beta chains drawn from one sample of a study of post-analysis software for immune sequencing data. TCRdb re-derived calls from the PCR reads in MiXCR, one entry per CDR3 protein. The repertoire has a few hundred thousand distinct CDR3 sequences, under 40% of them found once; the top ten carry approximately 6%. Specimen: blood. Every receptor here comes from a girl younger than 18 with multiple sclerosis. CDR3s include the opening cysteine and the closing phenylalanine or tryptophan. A D gene is named only where the DNA matches it firmly. Size tells how often a clone was seen (once, few, many) or the class of an expanded clone, and some rows leave it out.

.	TRBV29-1	.	TRBJ1-2	CSVDSDLRRYGYTF	TGCAGCGTTGATTCTGATTTACGTCGATATGGCTACACCTTC
.	TRBV5-1	.	TRBJ2-1	CASSPSSAEQFF	TGCGCCAGCAGCCCCTCTTCCGCTGAGCAGTTCTTC
.	TRBV11-3	.	TRBJ2-7	CASSLGLMNEQYF	TGTGCCAGCAGCTTAGGTCTCATGAACGAGCAGTACTTC
few	TRBV27	.	TRBJ2-5	CASSLSRGFEQYF	TGTGCCAGCAGTTTATCAAGGGGCTTTGAGCAGTACTTC
few	TRBV3-1	.	TRBJ1-1	CASSPGMAGTEAFF	TGTGCCAGCAGCCCAGGGATGGCAGGGACTGAAGCTTTCTTT
few	TRBV29-1	.	TRBJ1-4	CSVGLREKLFF	TGCAGCGTTGGGTTGCGAGAAAAACTGTTTTTT
.	TRBV7-2	.	TRBJ1-5	CASSSLGRPDQPQHF	TGTGCCAGCAGCTCCCTGGGGAGGCCGGACCAGCCCCAGCATTTT
few	TRBV3-1	TRBD1	TRBJ1-2	CASTTGVWTGNNYGYTF	TGTGCCAGCACGACCGGGGTCTGGACAGGGAATAACTATGGCTACACCTTC
once	TRBV4-1	.	TRBJ1-4	CASTKGLQTNEKLFF	TGCGCCAGCACCAAAGGCCTGCAAACTAATGAAAAACTGTTTTTT
.	TRBV5-1	.	TRBJ2-7	CASSVTGDTYEQYF	TGCGCCAGCAGCGTGACAGGTGATACCTACGAGCAGTACTTC